The present entry profiles one T cell receptor (beta chain) with its context. The germline CDR1 and CDR2 sequences are MNHEY and SMNVEV (reference sequence). The CDR3 length is 15 residues. The V and J ends lost 2 bases and 2 bases respectively, with 10 bases between them. The assay was immunoSEQ multiplex PCR, and TCRdb's table has in-frame clones only and misses some. The sample lists some 90,000 clones, roughly 90% occurring once. The source of the sample is a study of blood T cell repertoires in COVID-19. Across the whole study: Samples representing acute and convalescent COVID-19 were sourced from the United States, Italy and Spain. PBMCs, B-cell-depleted T cells, or T cells provided the cDNA or gDNA that made up the material.

Followed longitudinally, the Seattle patients had been enrolled during active infection. Sequencing used peripheral blood. J is TRBJ1-3 and V is TRBV27; D may be TRBD1 (5 bases). The source is a man aged 50-60 years with COVID-19, enrolled during active disease. CDR3 DNA sequence: TGTGCCAGCAGTTTACAGGGAATCACTGGAAACACCATATATTTT. This gives the protein CASSLQGITGNTIYF.